This T cell receptor beta chain was captured in a study of blood T cell repertoires in COVID-19. Study-level information: Samples taken during acute and convalescent COVID-19 were collected in the United States, Italy and Spain.

In the source study's methods: Nucleated cell number was recorded as an estimate derived from reference gene primer amplification. Assay used: immunoSEQ multiplex PCR; TCRdb lists only in-frame clones, some missing. Clone size and the V and J calls come from that table; the DNA yielded D and trimming. The sample gives 250,000 to 300,000 clones, about 88% of which show up once; over 4% is in the top ten. Participant-given clinical history determined each cohort assignment. V was trimmed by 0 bases and J by 14 bases, leaving 19 bases between them. There are 14 residues in the CDR3. From germline, CDR1 is MGHRA and CDR2 YSYEKL.

The chain couples TRBV4-1 to TRBJ1-2; D may be TRBD1 (5 bases). The sequenced sample was PBMCs or T cells enriched from blood (not recorded which). The sequence was obtained from a man between 25 and 39 years old with acute COVID-19. CDR3 in amino acids: CASSQDRPGLGLTF. DNA of the CDR3: TGCGCCAGCAGCCAAGATCGGCCAGGGTTGGGGTTGACCTTC.